The clone carrying this TCR beta chain occurred once. Its target is unknown. The data are from a study of OX40 agonist ivuxolimab in advanced cancers. The V and J ends lost 5 bases and 1 base, in that order; junction bases with no gene match: 11. The CDR3 runs to 18 residues. From germline, CDR1 is SGHVS and CDR2 FNYEAQ. Patients were excluded for autoimmune disease history or systemic immunosuppression. Only in-frame clones appear in the TCRdb table, and some are missing; sequencing was by immunoSEQ multiplex PCR. The sample lists tens of thousands of clones, roughly 88% occurring once. General study points: Which antigen the expanded peripheral T cells recognized is unknown.

The TCR originated in an adult with an advanced solid tumor such as melanoma, head and neck, liver or kidney cancer. The sample here was CD4+ or CD8+ T cells sorted from blood, taken in a trial of the OX40 agonist ivuxolimab. The rearrangement links TRBV7-6 to TRBJ2-3; 11 bases map to TRBD2. The CDR3 region is CASSVLAGGPGGTDTQYF. In nucleotides, the CDR3 is TGTGCCAGCAGCGTCCTAGCGGGGGGCCCGGGAGGCACAGATACGCAGTATTTT.